The following is a T cell receptor beta chain sequence with its context. Its antigen remains unidentified. The data stem from a study of OX40 agonist ivuxolimab in advanced cancers. As for the study in general: Cancers in dose escalation were hepatocellular, melanoma, renal cell and head and neck. Study results and limitations: There were also nonresponders showing low normalized T-cell clonal expansion.

This CDR3 is 12 amino acids long. Trimming left V 3 bases short and J 7 bases short, with 10 bases between. The germline CDR1 and CDR2 sequences are SGDLS and YYNGEE. Libraries were prepared by immunoSEQ multiplex PCR; TCRdb keeps only in-frame clonotypes and omits some of them. The table has 82,000 or so clones, around 85% seen once. The starting material was CD4+ or CD8+ T cells sorted from blood, obtained in a trial of the OX40 agonist ivuxolimab. This receptor was obtained from an adult with an advanced solid tumor such as melanoma, head and neck, liver or kidney cancer. This chain uses TRBV9 with TRBJ1-2; D is uncertain. The CDR3 coding sequence is TGTGCCAGCAGCGCCACGGGCGGTGGCTACACCTTC. This codes for CASSATGGGYTF. The whole variable domain, remainder taken from reference TRBV9 and TRBJ1-2, is DSGVTQTPKHLITATGQRVTLRCSPRSGDLSVYWYQQSLDQGLQFLIQYYNGEERAKGNILERFSAQQFPDLHSELNLSSLELGDSALYFCASSATGGGYTFGSGTRLTVV.